The rows below give T cell receptor beta chains drawn from one sample of a study of blood T cell repertoires in COVID-19. Clones were read by immunoSEQ multiplex PCR, and TCRdb kept only the in-frame ones, dropping some. Of approximately 200,000 clones listed, about nine tenths are singletons. Sequencing was done on a sample of peripheral blood. The receptor set was obtained from a woman in her 30s with acute or convalescent COVID-19. The conserved cysteine and the conserved F or W are not part of the CDR3 here. The D gene is left open where the match is weak. Rows may omit the clone size; those that give it use once, few, many or a size class.

j_call v_call d_call clone_size cdr3_aa
TRBJ2-4 TRBV6-6 NA NA ASRPLWGLAKNIQY
TRBJ2-7 TRBV9 NA few ASSVSDLSEQY
TRBJ2-2 TRBV24-1 NA NA ATSDRTDELF
TRBJ2-3 TRBV11-2 NA NA ASSFVEGRDTQY
TRBJ1-2 TRBV3-1/TRBV3-2 NA NA ASSQEYLRGYT
TRBJ1-5 TRBV28 NA NA ASSWTVGNQPQH
TRBJ2-1 TRBV7-9 NA NA ASSMWALRFNENNEQF
TRBJ1-2 TRBV12-3/TRBV12-4 NA NA ASSLETVGYT
TRBJ2-7 TRBV7-2 NA NA ASSLGLITYEQY
TRBJ2-3 TRBV19 TRBD1 NA ASSIQGARTDTQY
TRBJ2-7 TRBV10-3 TRBD2 NA AISGASGRGEQY
TRBJ2-1 TRBV13 NA NA ASSLGLYNEQF
TRBJ2-2 TRBV2 NA NA ASSDWGGGELF
TRBJ1-2 TRBV19 NA NA ASSMGSGYT
TRBJ2-5 TRBV6-4 NA NA ASSDGSGLIVTQY
TRBJ2-1 TRBV3-1/TRBV3-2 TRBD2 NA ASGLADYQNEQF
TRBJ2-1 TRBV28 NA NA ASTSGPNEQF
TRBJ1-5 TRBV28 TRBD1 NA ATADRSNSGNQPQH
TRBJ2-5 TRBV7-2 TRBD2 NA ASSLSGGTPSQY
TRBJ2-3 TRBV6-1 NA once ASSDGAPDTQY